This T cell receptor beta chain was sequenced during a study of cytomegalovirus exposure and HLA in healthy donors. A note on this clone: Its antigen is unknown.

The assay was immunoSEQ multiplex PCR, and TCRdb's table has in-frame clones only and misses some. The sample includes over 120,000 clones, around 90% seen only once; the top ten take 5.5% to 7%. Germline values: CDR1 SEHNR, CDR2 FQNEAQ (reference sequence). V lost 2 bases, J lost 2 bases, and 0 bases stayed unmatched. This CDR3 contains 15 residues. Donors were drawn from the approximately 110-subject validation cohort, separate from the approximately 700-subject first cohort. Findings of the study overall: Most TCR sequences proved rare, with some public TCRs found in many donors. The investigators catalogued 180 or so TCR beta chains as cytomegalovirus-associated.

The chain is built from TRBV7-9 and TRBJ2-6, with 7 bases fitting TRBD1. The sequencing sample was made of PBMCs. This sequence was found in a woman aged 25 to 39 in good health and CMV-seropositive. The CDR3 region is CASSLQGAGANVLTF. The CDR3 DNA reads as TGTGCCAGCAGCTTACAGGGGGCTGGGGCCAACGTCCTGACTTTC.